This entry lists 10 T cell receptor beta chains sequenced from one sample in a study of blood T cell repertoires in COVID-19. Here immunoSEQ multiplex PCR was the method, and the copy in TCRdb shows in-frame clones only, minus some. Among about 170,000 clones listed, roughly 86% were seen once. Sequencing was done on a sample of peripheral blood. The receptors were gathered from a man between 65 and 85 years old with acute or convalescent COVID-19.

The chain links TRBV5-4 to TRBJ2-2; TRBD2 aligns across 7 bases. Germline V CDR1 and CDR2: SGHNT, YYREEE (reference sequence). The V and J ends lost 3 bases and 6 bases, in that order; junction bases with no gene match: 5. The CDR3 sequence is 14 residues long. CDR3 region: CASSSVGGAGELFF. Written as DNA, the CDR3 is TGTGCCAGCAGCTCAGTGGGAGGGGCCGGGGAGCTGTTTTTT.

The chain is built from TRBV5-1 and TRBJ2-6; no reliable D call. V was clipped by 6 bases and J by 0 bases, with 7 bases between them. Germline CDR1 is SGHRS and CDR2 is YFSETQ. The CDR3 consists of 14 residues. The CDR3 sequence is CASTPNSGANVLTF. Written as DNA, the CDR3 is TGCGCCAGCACCCCAAACTCTGGGGCCAACGTCCTGACTTTC.

This clone appeared a single time. The gene calls are TRBV5-6 and TRBJ2-7; 7 positions match TRBD2. The CDR3 extends over 16 amino acids. The V gene end was trimmed by 4 bases and the J gene end by 7 bases; junction bases not matched to a gene: 17. CDR1 is SGHDT, CDR2 YYEEEE, per germline. CDR3 sequence reads: CASSPSWLRGVREQYF. The CDR3, as DNA: TGTGCCAGCAGCCCAAGCTGGTTACGGGGGGTGAGGGAGCAGTACTTC.

The chain links TRBV29-1 to TRBJ1-2; D may be TRBD1 (5 bases). Between the trimmed V and J ends, which lost 5 bases and 0 bases, there was a span of 13 bases. CDR3 length equals 14 residues. Germline V CDR1 and CDR2: SQVTM, ANQGSEA. This chain's CDR3 is CSVSGGVSNYGYTF. The CDR3 DNA follows: TGCAGCGTTTCGGGGGGGGTTTCTAACTATGGCTACACCTTC.

The gene calls are TRBV2 and TRBJ2-7, with D perhaps TRBD1 (5 bases). Trimming left V 3 bases short and J 1 base short, with 13 bases between. The CDR3 runs to 15 residues. The germline V gene has CDR1 SNHLY and CDR2 FYNNEI. The CDR3 reads CASSEWQGESYEQYF. The DNA of the CDR3 is TGTGCCAGCAGTGAGTGGCAGGGTGAATCCTACGAGCAGTACTTC.

The chain employs TRBV6-5 and TRBJ2-1; D might be TRBD1 (6 bases). The CDR3 loop spans 14 amino acids. CDR1 and CDR2 from the germline V gene are MNHEY and SVGAGI. The V and J ends lost 10 bases and 3 bases respectively, with 16 bases between them. The CDR3 protein is CATCPNRVYNEQFF. As DNA, the CDR3 is TGTGCCACCTGCCCGAACAGGGTCTACAATGAGCAGTTCTTC.

The V gene is TRBV27, the J gene TRBJ2-1, with D possibly matching TRBD2 (6 bases). The CDR3 totals 14 residues. Per the germline V gene, CDR1 is MNHEY and CDR2 is SMNVEV (reference sequence). V dropped 5 bases and J dropped 6 bases, with 14 bases sitting between them. CDR3 residues: CASSETSGLNEQFF. In DNA, the CDR3 is TGTGCCAGCAGTGAGACTAGTGGGCTCAATGAGCAGTTCTTC.

The chain employs TRBV6-5 and TRBJ2-7; D is ambiguous. The germline CDR1 and CDR2 sequences are MNHEY and SVGAGI. The CDR3 spans 12 residues. The V end was cut by 0 bases, the J end by 5 bases, with 5 bases between. The CDR3 loop reads CASSYSNNEQYF. The CDR3 DNA sequence: TGTGCCAGCAGTTACTCGAACAACGAGCAGTACTTC.

This chain joins TRBV5-5 and TRBJ2-7, with 9 bases lining up with TRBD1. CDR3 length: 16 amino acids. The V gene end was trimmed by 1 base and the J gene end by 4 bases; junction bases not matched to a gene: 9. The germline V gene has CDR1 SGHKS and CDR2 YYEKEE (reference sequence). CDR3 in DNA: TGTGCCAGCAGCTTGTCTGTCGGGACAGGGCAATACGAGCAGTACTTC. Residues: CASSLSVGTGQYEQYF.

V gene TRBV5-6 combines with J gene TRBJ1-1; possible D gene TRBD1, 6 bases. Germline assignment: CDR1 SGHDT and CDR2 YYEEEE. This CDR3 region has 12 residues. V was shortened by 4 bases and J by 6 bases, with 10 bases between the two germline ends. The chain's CDR3 is CASSLNRAEAFF. CDR3 bases: TGTGCCAGCAGCCTCAACAGGGCTGAAGCTTTCTTT.